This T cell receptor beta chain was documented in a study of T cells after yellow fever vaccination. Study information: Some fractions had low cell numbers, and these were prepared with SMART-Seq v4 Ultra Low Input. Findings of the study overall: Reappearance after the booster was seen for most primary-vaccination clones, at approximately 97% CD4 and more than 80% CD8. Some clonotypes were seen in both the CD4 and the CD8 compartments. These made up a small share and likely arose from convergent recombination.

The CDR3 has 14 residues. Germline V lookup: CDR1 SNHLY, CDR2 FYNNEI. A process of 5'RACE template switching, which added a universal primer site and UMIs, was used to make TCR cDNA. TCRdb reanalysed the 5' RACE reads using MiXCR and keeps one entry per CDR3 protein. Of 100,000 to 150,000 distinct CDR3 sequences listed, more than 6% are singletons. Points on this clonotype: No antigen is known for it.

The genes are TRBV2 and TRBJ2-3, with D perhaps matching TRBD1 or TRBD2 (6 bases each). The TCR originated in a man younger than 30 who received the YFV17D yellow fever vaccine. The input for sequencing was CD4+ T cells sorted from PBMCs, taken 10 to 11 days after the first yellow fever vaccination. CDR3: CTCSRGESTDTQYF. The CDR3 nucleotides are TGTACCTGCAGTAGGGGGGAAAGCACAGATACGCAGTATTTT.